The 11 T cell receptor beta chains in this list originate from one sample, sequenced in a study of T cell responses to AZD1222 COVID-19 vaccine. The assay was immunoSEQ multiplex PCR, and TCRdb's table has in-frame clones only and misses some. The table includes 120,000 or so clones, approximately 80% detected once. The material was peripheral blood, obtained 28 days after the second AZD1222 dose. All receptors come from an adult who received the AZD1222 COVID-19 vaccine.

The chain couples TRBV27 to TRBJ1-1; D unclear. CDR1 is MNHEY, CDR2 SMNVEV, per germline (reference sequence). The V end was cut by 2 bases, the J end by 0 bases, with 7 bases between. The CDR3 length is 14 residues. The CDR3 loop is CASSLNDLNTEAFF. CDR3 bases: TGTGCCAGCAGTTTAAATGACTTGAACACTGAAGCTTTCTTT.

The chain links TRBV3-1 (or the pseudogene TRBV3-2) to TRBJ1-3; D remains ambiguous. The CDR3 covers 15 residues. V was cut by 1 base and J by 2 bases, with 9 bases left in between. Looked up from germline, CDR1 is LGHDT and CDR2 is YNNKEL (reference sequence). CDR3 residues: CASSQGTGTGNTIYF. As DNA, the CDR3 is TGTGCCAGCAGCCAAGGAACGGGGACTGGAAACACCATATATTTT.

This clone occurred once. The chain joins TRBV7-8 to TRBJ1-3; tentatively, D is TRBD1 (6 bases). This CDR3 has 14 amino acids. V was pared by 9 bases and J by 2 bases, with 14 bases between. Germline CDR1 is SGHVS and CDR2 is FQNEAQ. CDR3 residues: CASTLEGAGNTIYF. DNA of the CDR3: TGTGCCAGTACCCTAGAGGGGGCTGGAAACACCATATATTTT.

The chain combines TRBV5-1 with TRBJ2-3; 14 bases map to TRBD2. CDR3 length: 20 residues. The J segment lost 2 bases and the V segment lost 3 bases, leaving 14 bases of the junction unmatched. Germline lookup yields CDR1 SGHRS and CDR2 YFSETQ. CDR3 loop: CASSSQYRTSGGLSTDTQYF. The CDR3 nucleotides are TGCGCCAGCAGCTCCCAATATCGGACTAGCGGGGGGCTCTCCACAGATACGCAGTATTTT.

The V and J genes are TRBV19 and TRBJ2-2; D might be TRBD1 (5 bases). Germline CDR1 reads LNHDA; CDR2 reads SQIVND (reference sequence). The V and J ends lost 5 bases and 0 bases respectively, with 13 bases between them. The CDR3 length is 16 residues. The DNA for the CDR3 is TGTGCCAGTAGTGGATCAGGGCCCACGAACACCGGGGAGCTGTTTTTT. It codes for CASSGSGPTNTGELFF.

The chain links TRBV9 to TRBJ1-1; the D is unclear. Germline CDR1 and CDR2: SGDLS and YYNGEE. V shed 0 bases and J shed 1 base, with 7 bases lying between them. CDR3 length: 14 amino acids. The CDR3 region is CASSVVLGNTEAFF. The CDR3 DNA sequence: TGTGCCAGCAGCGTAGTACTCGGGAACACTGAAGCTTTCTTT.

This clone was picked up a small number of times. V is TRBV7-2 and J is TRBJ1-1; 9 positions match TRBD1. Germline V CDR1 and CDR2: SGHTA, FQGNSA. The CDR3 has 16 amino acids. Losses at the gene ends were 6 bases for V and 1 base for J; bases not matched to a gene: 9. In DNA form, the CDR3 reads TGTGCCAGCAGTCCCGGGACAGGGATGGGGAACACTGAAGCTTTCTTT. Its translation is CASSPGTGMGNTEAFF.

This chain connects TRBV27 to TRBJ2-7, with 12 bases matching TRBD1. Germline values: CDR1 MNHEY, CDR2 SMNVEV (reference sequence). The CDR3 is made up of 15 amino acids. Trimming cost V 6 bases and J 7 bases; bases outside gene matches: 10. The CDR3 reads CASRPRDRGPGEQYF. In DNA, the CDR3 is TGTGCCAGCAGGCCCCGGGACAGGGGGCCAGGGGAGCAGTACTTC.

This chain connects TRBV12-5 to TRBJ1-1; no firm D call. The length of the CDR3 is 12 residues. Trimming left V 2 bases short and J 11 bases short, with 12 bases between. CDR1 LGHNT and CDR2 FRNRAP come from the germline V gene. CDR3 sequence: CASGLLSSRAFF. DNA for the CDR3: TGTGCTAGTGGTTTGCTCTCTTCTAGGGCTTTCTTT.

CDR3 loop: CASSPTLRGTNEKLFF. The CDR3 DNA follows: TGTGCCAGCTCACCGACGTTGCGGGGGACTAATGAAAAACTGTTTTTT. The chain links TRBV18 to TRBJ1-4; D is perhaps TRBD1 (5 bases). CDR1 is KGHSH, CDR2 LQKENI, per germline. The CDR3 contains 16 residues. V was shortened by 3 bases and J by 2 bases, with 13 bases between the two germline ends.

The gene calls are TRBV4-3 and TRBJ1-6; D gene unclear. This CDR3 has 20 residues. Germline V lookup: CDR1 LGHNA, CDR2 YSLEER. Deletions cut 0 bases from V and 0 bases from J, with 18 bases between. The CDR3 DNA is TGCGCCAGCAGCCAAGATCTCCCGTCGGCAGAGAGCTCCTATAATTCACCCCTCCACTTT. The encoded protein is CASSQDLPSAESSYNSPLHF.